This TCR beta chain stems from a study of cytomegalovirus exposure and HLA in healthy donors. Findings and caveats of the study: The likely origin of a cluster of highly shared sequence variants was a sequencing artifact.

With 60 Vbeta and 13 Jbeta primers, the PCR was carried out. Using immunoSEQ multiplex PCR, the repertoire was profiled, and TCRdb retains in-frame clones only, with some absent. The top ten clones hold more than 1.4% of a sample with over 45,000 clones, approximately 78% of them seen once. About this clone: Its antigen is as yet unknown.

The TCR was taken from a female donor in good health and CMV-seronegative. The sample was PBMCs.

The CDR3, as DNA: TGTGCCTGGAGGGCGGACTCATCGGAGACCCAGTACTTC. Its protein product is CAWRADSSETQYF. The V call is TRBV30, the J call TRBJ2-5; TRBD2 is a possible D gene (5 bases). The V end was cut by 3 bases, the J end by 5 bases, with 13 bases between. Germline-derived CDR1 and CDR2 are GTSNPN and SVGIG (reference sequence). There are 13 residues in the CDR3.